Listed here are 22 T cell receptor beta chains from one sample, sequenced in a study of blood T cell repertoires in COVID-19. TCRdb's table, derived via immunoSEQ multiplex PCR, lists solely in-frame clones and lacks some. The sample lists about 87,000 clones; over 75% were seen once. Sequencing used peripheral blood. The receptors stem from a woman aged 80 or over with COVID-19, enrolled during active disease.

The chain links TRBV13 to TRBJ1-2; 8 bases are shared with TRBD1. Unmatched junction bases numbered 5, after V lost 6 bases and J lost 2 bases. The germline V gene encodes CDR1 PRHDT and CDR2 FYEKMQ (reference sequence). The CDR3 is 14 residues long. CDR3 residues: CASRAQGVNYGYTF. The CDR3 nucleotides are TGTGCCAGCAGGGCACAGGGGGTGAACTATGGCTACACCTTC.

The chain couples TRBV7-9 to TRBJ1-6; tentative D call: TRBD1 (6 bases). Trimming took off 4 bases at V and 8 bases at J, with 15 bases between the two ends. The CDR3 spans 15 residues. Germline V CDR1 and CDR2: SEHNR, FQNEAQ (reference sequence). This chain's CDR3 is CASSSLKGGDSPLHF. The CDR3 region has the DNA TGTGCCAGCAGCTCGTTGAAGGGGGGGGATTCACCCCTCCACTTT.

The chain is built from TRBV5-1 and TRBJ1-4, with D tentatively TRBD1 (5 bases). CDR3 size: 14 residues. Germline V lookup: CDR1 SGHRS, CDR2 YFSETQ. Trimming left V 7 bases short and J 3 bases short, with 13 bases between. Here the CDR3 reads CASAQGFANEKLFF. The CDR3 DNA sequence: TGCGCCAGCGCCCAGGGATTTGCTAATGAAAAACTGTTTTTT.

The rearrangement links TRBV5-4 to TRBJ2-1; 11 bases map to TRBD2. Germline CDR1 and CDR2: SGHNT and YYREEE (reference sequence). The CDR3 has 15 residues. Trimming removed 4 bases from V and 8 bases from J; junction bases left unmatched: 8. Written as DNA, the CDR3 is TGTGCCAGCAGCCATAGCGGGAGGGCCGAGTATGAGCAGTTCTTC. This codes for CASSHSGRAEYEQFF.

The chain links TRBV7-6 to TRBJ2-7; 10 bases agree with TRBD2. The CDR3 covers 15 residues. Germline V gene sequence: CDR1 SGHVS, CDR2 FNYEAQ. Trimming at V came to 5 bases and at J to 2 bases, leaving 6 bases not matched to a gene. The CDR3 region is CASSPRTSGAYEQYF. The DNA for the CDR3 is TGTGCCAGCAGCCCACGGACTAGCGGCGCCTACGAGCAGTACTTC.

This clone was counted once. The chain carries TRBV25-1 and TRBJ2-5; 13 bases agree with TRBD2. The length of the CDR3 is 15 residues. Germline lookup yields CDR1 MGHDK and CDR2 SYGVNS. V shed 3 bases, J shed 2 bases, and the junction held 0 bases outside the gene matches. CDR3 residues: CASSEGLAGQETQYF. The CDR3 DNA is TGTGCCAGCAGTGAGGGACTAGCGGGACAAGAGACCCAGTACTTC.

This rearrangement joins TRBV28 to TRBJ2-7, with D unclear. V lost 3 bases and J lost 2, with 8 bases in between. This CDR3 has 13 amino acids. Germline-derived CDR1 and CDR2 are MDHEN and SYDVKM. The CDR3 sequence is CASSFAGTYEQYF. The CDR3 DNA reads as TGTGCCAGCAGTTTTGCCGGTACCTACGAGCAGTACTTC.

This clone showed up just a few times. The chain couples TRBV18 to TRBJ1-2; 7 bases match TRBD1. V was pared by 3 bases and J by 8 bases, with 6 bases of the junction left unmatched. This CDR3 is 13 amino acids long. CDR1 and CDR2 (germline): KGHSH, LQKENI. The CDR3: CASSPQGGAGYTF. CDR3 nucleotide sequence: TGTGCCAGCTCACCCCAGGGGGGCGCAGGCTACACCTTC. The full variable domain, with the rest looked up from reference TRBV18 and TRBJ1-2, is NAGVMQNPRHLVRRRGQEARLRCSPMKGHSHVYWYRQLPEEGLKFMVYLQKENIIDESGMPKERFSAEFPKEGPSILRIQQVVRGDSAAYFCASSPQGGAGYTFGSGTRLTVV.

This clone was detected only a few times. V usage is TRBV6-5 and J usage is TRBJ2-1; tentatively, D is TRBD2 (6 bases). This CDR3 comprises 16 residues. In germline, CDR1 is MNHEY, CDR2 SVGAGI. Trimming removed 2 bases at V and 3 bases at J, with 14 bases between. The CDR3 nucleotides are TGTGCCAGCAGTTACCCCCGTATTAGCGGCTACAATGAGCAGTTCTTC. This codes for CASSYPRISGYNEQFF.

The chain recombines TRBV10-3 with TRBJ1-2; D gene ambiguous. Germline CDR1 is ENHRY and CDR2 is SYGVKD. V lost 7 bases and J 4 bases, leaving 19 bases between the germline ends. CDR3 length: 15 amino acids. CDR3 in amino acids: CAINLTPEVGYGYTF. The CDR3 bases are TGTGCCATCAACCTGACACCCGAAGTGGGCTATGGCTACACCTTC.

The chain couples TRBV2 to TRBJ2-2; the D gene is possibly TRBD2 (7 bases). This CDR3 comprises 14 residues. Germline-derived CDR1 and CDR2 are SNHLY and FYNNEI. Trimming took off 6 bases at V and 2 bases at J, with 10 bases between the two ends. CDR3 region: CASRGGVNTGELFF. The CDR3 DNA follows: TGTGCCAGCAGAGGGGGGGTCAACACCGGGGAGCTGTTTTTT.

This clone was found a few times. This chain connects TRBV2 to TRBJ2-5; D perhaps matches TRBD2 (6 bases). The CDR3 covers 14 residues. V shed 10 bases and J shed 2 bases, with 17 bases lying between them. The germline gives CDR1 SNHLY, CDR2 FYNNEI. CDR3 protein: CATQNPGLQETQYF. In DNA form, the CDR3 reads TGTGCCACCCAAAACCCGGGACTTCAAGAGACCCAGTACTTC.

This chain links TRBV19 with TRBJ2-5; 7 bases agree with TRBD2. J was trimmed by 7 bases and V by 2 bases; bases with no gene match: 10. Germline V gives CDR1 LNHDA, CDR2 SQIVND (reference sequence). This CDR3 has 15 residues. CDR3: CASSILAEPFGTQYF. CDR3 nucleotide sequence: TGTGCCAGTAGTATACTAGCGGAGCCTTTCGGGACCCAGTACTTC. Full variable domain (missing parts from reference TRBV19 and TRBJ2-5): DGGITQSPKYLFRKEGQNVTLSCEQNLNHDAMYWYRQDPGQGLRLIYYSQIVNDFQKGDIAEGYSVSREKKESFPLTVTSAQKNPTAFYLCASSILAEPFGTQYFGPGTRLLVL.

The chain recombines TRBV5-1 with TRBJ2-5; D unresolved. Per the germline V gene, CDR1 is SGHRS and CDR2 is YFSETQ. The V gene lost 0 bases and the J gene lost 3 bases, with 9 bases spanning the gap. This CDR3 has 14 residues. The CDR3 spells CASSLEGTEETQYF. CDR3 nucleotides: TGCGCCAGCAGCTTGGAAGGCACAGAAGAGACCCAGTACTTC.

The chain employs TRBV6-2 or TRBV6-3 and TRBJ2-2; 7 nucleotides agree with TRBD2. This CDR3 is built from 15 residues. From germline, CDR1 is MNHEY and CDR2 SVGEGT. With V trimmed by 5 bases and J by 3 bases, 6 bases remained unmatched. The CDR3 reads CASSGRAGYTGELFF. For the CDR3, the DNA is TGTGCCAGCAGTGGGAGGGCCGGGTACACCGGGGAGCTGTTTTTT.

V usage is TRBV5-1 and J usage is TRBJ1-2; 7 bases align to TRBD1. The CDR3 consists of 13 residues. CDR1 is SGHRS, CDR2 YFSETQ, per germline. Trimming took 4 bases from V and 9 from J; bases not matched to a gene: 9. CDR3 DNA sequence: TGCGCCAGCAGCGAGAGACAGGGCGGGAGCTACACCTTC. Translation gives CASSERQGGSYTF. The variable domain in full, with the rest retrieved from reference TRBV5-1 and TRBJ1-2, is KAGVTQTPRYLIKTRGQQVTLSCSPISGHRSVSWYQQTPGQGLQFLFEYFSETQRNKGNFPGRFSGRQFSNSRSEMNVSTLELGDSALYLCASSERQGGSYTFGSGTRLTVV.

The chain is built from TRBV30 and TRBJ1-5; D is ambiguous. V lost 2 bases, J lost 3 bases, and 8 bases lay in between. Germline-derived CDR1 and CDR2 are GTSNPN and SVGIG (reference sequence). The CDR3 is 13 residues long. The CDR3 is CAWSSGINQPQHF. The CDR3 DNA is TGTGCCTGGAGTTCCGGGATCAATCAGCCCCAGCATTTT.

This chain uses TRBV7-2 with TRBJ2-7; the D is unclear. Trimming removed 2 bases from V and 3 bases from J, with 11 bases in between. CDR1 SGHTA and CDR2 FQGNSA come from the germline V gene. This CDR3 has 14 amino acids. The CDR3 reads CASSLTPVHYEQYF. CDR3 nucleotides: TGTGCCAGCAGCTTAACACCAGTCCACTACGAGCAGTACTTC.

V gene TRBV29-1 combines with J gene TRBJ2-1; 11 bases are shared with TRBD2. The CDR3 extends over 15 amino acids. Looked up from germline, CDR1 is SQVTM and CDR2 is ANQGSEA. The J segment lost 4 bases and the V segment lost 6 bases, leaving 8 bases of the junction unmatched. The CDR3 DNA sequence: TGCAGCGTCCCTGGGACTAGCGGATCTTACAATGAGCAGTTCTTC. It yields the protein CSVPGTSGSYNEQFF.

The chain uses TRBV10-3 and TRBJ1-2; 7 bases match TRBD1. CDR1 and CDR2 (germline): ENHRY, SYGVKD. The CDR3 has 14 residues. V was pared by 5 bases and J by 4 bases, with 7 bases of the junction left unmatched. The chain's CDR3 is CAISPGQNIYGYTF. In nucleotides, the CDR3 is TGTGCCATCAGTCCGGGACAGAATATCTATGGCTACACCTTC.

The V call is TRBV5-1, the J call TRBJ1-3, with D possibly matching TRBD1 (6 bases). V dropped 2 bases and J dropped 0 bases, with 12 bases sitting between them. CDR1 is SGHRS, CDR2 YFSETQ, per germline. The CDR3 is 16 amino acids. CDR3 DNA: TGCGCCAGCAGCTTACAGGGTGATTCCTCTGGAAACACCATATATTTT. Translating it yields CASSLQGDSSGNTIYF.

V gene TRBV18 combines with J gene TRBJ1-1, with TRBD1 matching over 7 bases. Germline CDR1 reads KGHSH; CDR2 reads LQKENI. Trimming cost V 3 bases and J 1 base; bases outside gene matches: 5. The CDR3 covers 15 residues. CDR3 sequence reads: CASSPATGRNTEAFF. The CDR3 DNA sequence: TGTGCCAGCTCACCGGCGACAGGGAGGAACACTGAAGCTTTCTTT.